The clone carrying this T cell receptor beta chain came up a few times. Antigen specificity is unknown. Healthy Caucasian donors formed the entire cohort. This CDR3 is built from 15 residues. Unmatched junction bases numbered 8, after V lost 1 base and J lost 6 bases. Germline CDR1 and CDR2: KGHSH and LQKENI. The entry originates in a study of identical twins. Notes on the study in general: Whereas memory repertoires showed no such difference, abundant cord blood beta clonotypes carried fewer insertions. Analyses of zero insertions could be partly confounded by invariant MAIT and iNKT cells.

Addition of a universal primer site occurred through template switching, and cDNA carried unique molecular identifiers. MiXCR, applied by TCRdb to the 5' RACE reads, yields one record per CDR3 protein. The sample holds 350,000 to 450,000 distinct CDR3 sequences; around a sixth are singletons and the top ten take 12%. The sequence derives from a man aged 45-65 years in good health. The sample taken for sequencing was naive T cells sorted from blood. The chain has TRBV18 and TRBJ1-2, with 7 bases that match TRBD1. This CDR3 reads CASSPRHRGEDGYTF. The DNA of the CDR3 is TGTGCCAGCTCACCACGTCACAGGGGAGAAGATGGCTACACCTTC. Full variable domain (outside the CDR3, taken from reference TRBV18 and TRBJ1-2): NAGVMQNPRHLVRRRGQEARLRCSPMKGHSHVYWYRQLPEEGLKFMVYLQKENIIDESGMPKERFSAEFPKEGPSILRIQQVVRGDSAAYFCASSPRHRGEDGYTFGSGTRLTVV.